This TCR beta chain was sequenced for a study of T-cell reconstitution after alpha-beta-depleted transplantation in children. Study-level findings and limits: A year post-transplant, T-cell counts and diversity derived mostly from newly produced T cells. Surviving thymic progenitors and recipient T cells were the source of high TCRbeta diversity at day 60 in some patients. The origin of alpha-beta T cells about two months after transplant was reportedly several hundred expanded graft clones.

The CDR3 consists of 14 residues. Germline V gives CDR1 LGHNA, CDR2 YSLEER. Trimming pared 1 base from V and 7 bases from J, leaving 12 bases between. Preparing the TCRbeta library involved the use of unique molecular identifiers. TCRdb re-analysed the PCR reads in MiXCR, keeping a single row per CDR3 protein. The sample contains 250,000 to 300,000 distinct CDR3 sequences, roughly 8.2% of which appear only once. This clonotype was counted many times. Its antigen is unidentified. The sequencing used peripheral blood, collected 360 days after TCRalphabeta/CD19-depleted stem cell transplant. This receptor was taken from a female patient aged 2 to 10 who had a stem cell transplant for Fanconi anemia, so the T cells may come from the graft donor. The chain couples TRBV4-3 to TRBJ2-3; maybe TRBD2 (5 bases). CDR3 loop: CASSQGPSINTQYF. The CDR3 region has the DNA TGCGCCAGCAGCCAAGGTCCTAGCATAAATACGCAGTATTTT.